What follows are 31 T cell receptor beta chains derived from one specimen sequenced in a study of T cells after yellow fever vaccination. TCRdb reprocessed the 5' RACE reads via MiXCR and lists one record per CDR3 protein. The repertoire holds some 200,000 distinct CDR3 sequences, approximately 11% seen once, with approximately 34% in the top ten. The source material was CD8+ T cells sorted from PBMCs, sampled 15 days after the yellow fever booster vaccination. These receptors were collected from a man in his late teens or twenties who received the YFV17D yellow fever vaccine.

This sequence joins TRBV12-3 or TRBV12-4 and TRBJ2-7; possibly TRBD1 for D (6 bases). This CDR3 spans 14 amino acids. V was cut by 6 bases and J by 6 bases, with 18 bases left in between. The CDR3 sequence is CASSESGTTREQYF. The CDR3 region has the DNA TGTGCCAGCAGCGAATCCGGGACAACTCGCGAGCAGTACTTC.

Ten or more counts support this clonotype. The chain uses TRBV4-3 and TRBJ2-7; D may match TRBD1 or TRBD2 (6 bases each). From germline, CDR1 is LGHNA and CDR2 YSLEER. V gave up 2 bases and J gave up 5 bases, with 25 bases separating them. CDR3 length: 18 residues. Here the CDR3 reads CASSQPPGVGGDYHEQYF. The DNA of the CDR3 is TGCGCCAGCAGCCAACCACCCGGGGTCGGGGGCGATTATCACGAGCAGTACTTC.

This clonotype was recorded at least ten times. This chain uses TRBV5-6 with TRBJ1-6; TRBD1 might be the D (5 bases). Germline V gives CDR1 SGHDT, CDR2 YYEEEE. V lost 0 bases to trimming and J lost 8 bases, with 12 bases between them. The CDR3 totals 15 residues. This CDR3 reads CASSLERQSYSPLHF. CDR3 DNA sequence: TGTGCCAGCAGCTTGGAGCGACAGAGCTATTCACCCCTCCACTTT.

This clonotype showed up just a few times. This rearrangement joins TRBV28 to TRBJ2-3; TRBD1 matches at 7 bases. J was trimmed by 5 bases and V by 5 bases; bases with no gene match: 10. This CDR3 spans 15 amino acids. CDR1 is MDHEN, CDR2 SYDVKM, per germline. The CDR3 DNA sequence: TGTGCCAGCAGTGTGGACAGGACCTTTGGAGATACGCAGTATTTT. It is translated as CASSVDRTFGDTQYF.

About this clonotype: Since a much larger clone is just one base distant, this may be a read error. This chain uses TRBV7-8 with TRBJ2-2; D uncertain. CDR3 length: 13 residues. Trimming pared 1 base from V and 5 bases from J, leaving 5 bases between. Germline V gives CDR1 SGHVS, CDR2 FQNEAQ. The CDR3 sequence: CASSLVATGELFF. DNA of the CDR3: TGTGCCAGCAGCTTAGTGGCGACCGGGGAGCTGTTTTTT.

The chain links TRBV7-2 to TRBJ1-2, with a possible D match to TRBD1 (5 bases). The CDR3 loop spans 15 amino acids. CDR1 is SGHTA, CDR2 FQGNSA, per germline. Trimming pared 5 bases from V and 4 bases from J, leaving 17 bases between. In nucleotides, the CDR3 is TGTGCCAGCAGCATGAATGCCAGGGACGGCTATGGCTACACCTTC. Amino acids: CASSMNARDGYGYTF.

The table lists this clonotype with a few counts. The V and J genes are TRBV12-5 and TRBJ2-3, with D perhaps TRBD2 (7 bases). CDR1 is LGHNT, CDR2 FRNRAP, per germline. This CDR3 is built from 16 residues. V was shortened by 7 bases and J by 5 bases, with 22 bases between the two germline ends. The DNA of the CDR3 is TGTGCTAGTGCCAGTAACGAGGGGGGGGCCAGAGATACGCAGTATTTT. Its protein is CASASNEGGARDTQYF.

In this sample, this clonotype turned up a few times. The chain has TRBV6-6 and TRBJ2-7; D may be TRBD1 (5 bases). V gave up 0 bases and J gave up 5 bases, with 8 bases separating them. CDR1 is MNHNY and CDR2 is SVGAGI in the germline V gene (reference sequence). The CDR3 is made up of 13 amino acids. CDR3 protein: CASSYSPRDEQYF. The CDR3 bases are TGTGCCAGCAGTTACTCGCCCAGGGACGAGCAGTACTTC.

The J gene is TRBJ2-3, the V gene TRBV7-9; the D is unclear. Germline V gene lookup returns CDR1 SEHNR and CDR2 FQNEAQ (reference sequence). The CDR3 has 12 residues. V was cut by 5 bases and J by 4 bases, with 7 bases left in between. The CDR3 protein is CASSNVADTQYF. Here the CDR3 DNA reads TGTGCCAGCAGCAACGTCGCAGATACGCAGTATTTT.

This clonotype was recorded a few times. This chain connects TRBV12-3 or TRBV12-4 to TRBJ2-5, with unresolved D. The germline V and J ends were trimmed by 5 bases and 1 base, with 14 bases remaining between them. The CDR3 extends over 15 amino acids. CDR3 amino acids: CASSAPGWAQETQYF. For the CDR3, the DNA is TGTGCCAGCAGTGCCCCTGGGTGGGCCCAAGAGACCCAGTACTTC.

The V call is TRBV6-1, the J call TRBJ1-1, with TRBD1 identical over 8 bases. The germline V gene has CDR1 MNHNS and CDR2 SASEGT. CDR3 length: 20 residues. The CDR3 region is CATDPLSPPGGGGSATEAFF. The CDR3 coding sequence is TGTGCAACCGATCCCCTTTCGCCCCCAGGGGGCGGAGGTTCGGCCACTGAAGCTTTCTTT.

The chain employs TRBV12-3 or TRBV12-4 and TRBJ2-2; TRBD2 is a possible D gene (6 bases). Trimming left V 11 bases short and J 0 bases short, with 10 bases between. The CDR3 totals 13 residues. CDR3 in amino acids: CADAGPNTGELFF. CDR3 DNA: TGTGCCGATGCGGGACCGAACACCGGGGAGCTGTTTTTT.

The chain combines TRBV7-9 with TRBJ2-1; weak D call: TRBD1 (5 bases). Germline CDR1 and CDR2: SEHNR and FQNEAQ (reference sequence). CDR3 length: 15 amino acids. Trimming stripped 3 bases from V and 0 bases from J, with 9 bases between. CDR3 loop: CASSFGASSYNEQFF. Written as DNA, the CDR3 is TGTGCCAGCAGCTTTGGGGCGAGCTCCTACAATGAGCAGTTCTTC.

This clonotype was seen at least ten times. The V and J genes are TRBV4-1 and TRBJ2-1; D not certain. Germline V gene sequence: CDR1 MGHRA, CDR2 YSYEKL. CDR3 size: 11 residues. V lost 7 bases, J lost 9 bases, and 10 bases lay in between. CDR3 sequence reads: CASMAGVEQFF. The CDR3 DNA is TGCGCCAGCATGGCTGGTGTTGAGCAGTTCTTC.

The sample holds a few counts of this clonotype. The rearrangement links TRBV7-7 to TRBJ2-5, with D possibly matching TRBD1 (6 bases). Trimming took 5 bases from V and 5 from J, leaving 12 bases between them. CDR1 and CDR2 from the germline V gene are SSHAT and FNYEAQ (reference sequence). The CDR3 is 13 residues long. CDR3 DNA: TGTGCCAGCAGCAACAGGGACGCGGAGACCCAGTACTTC. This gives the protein CASSNRDAETQYF.

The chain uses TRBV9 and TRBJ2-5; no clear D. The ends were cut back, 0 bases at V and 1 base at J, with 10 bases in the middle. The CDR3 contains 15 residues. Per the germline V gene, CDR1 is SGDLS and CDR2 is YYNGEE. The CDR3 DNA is TGTGCCAGCAGCGTAGAATTGAACGTCCAAGAGACCCAGTACTTC. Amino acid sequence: CASSVELNVQETQYF.

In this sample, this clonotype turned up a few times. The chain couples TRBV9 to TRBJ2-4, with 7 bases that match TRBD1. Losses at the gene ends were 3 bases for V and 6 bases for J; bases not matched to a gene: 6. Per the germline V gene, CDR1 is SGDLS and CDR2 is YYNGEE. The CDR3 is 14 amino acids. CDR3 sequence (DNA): TGTGCCAGCAGCGAGCCGGGACAGAGAAACATTCAGTACTTC. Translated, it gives CASSEPGQRNIQYF.

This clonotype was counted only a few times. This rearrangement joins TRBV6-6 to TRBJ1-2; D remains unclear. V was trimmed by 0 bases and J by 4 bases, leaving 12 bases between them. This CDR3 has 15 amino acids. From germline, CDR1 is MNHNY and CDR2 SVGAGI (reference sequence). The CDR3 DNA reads TGTGCCAGCAGTTACTCACCGGGCTTGGGCTATGGCTACACCTTC. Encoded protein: CASSYSPGLGYGYTF.

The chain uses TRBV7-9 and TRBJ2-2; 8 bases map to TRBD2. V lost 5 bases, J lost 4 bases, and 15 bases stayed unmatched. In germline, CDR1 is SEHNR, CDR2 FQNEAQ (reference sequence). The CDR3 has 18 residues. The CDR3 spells CASSPIQSGTRGTGELFF. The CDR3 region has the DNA TGTGCCAGCAGCCCGATCCAATCCGGGACTAGAGGCACCGGGGAGCTGTTTTTT.

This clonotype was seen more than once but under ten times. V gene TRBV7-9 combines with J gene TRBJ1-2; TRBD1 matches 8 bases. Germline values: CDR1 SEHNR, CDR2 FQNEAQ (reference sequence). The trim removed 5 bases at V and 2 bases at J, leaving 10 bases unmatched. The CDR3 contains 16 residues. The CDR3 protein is CASSTVQGASNYGYTF. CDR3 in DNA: TGTGCCAGCAGCACTGTGCAGGGGGCTTCCAACTATGGCTACACCTTC.

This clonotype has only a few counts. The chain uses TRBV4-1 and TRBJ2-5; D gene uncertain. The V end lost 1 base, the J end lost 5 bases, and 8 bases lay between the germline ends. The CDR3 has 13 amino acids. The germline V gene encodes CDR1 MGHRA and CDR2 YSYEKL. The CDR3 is CASSQGVGETQYF. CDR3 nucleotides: TGCGCCAGCAGCCAAGGGGTGGGGGAGACCCAGTACTTC.

Here the CDR3 reads CASRTGVGGYTF. CDR3 DNA: TGTGCCAGCAGGACAGGGGTTGGCGGCTACACCTTC. The V and J genes are TRBV6-2 or TRBV6-3 and TRBJ1-2; TRBD1 matches at 8 bases. V shed 6 bases and J 8 bases; nucleotides not matched to a gene: 5. The CDR3 runs to 12 residues. Germline CDR1 is MNHEY and CDR2 is SVGEGT.

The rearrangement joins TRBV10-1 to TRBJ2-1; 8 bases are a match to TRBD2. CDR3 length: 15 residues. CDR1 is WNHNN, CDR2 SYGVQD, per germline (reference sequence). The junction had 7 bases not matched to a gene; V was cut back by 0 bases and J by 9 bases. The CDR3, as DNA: TGCGCCAGCAGTGAGTCGACGGGGGGGCGGGGTGAGCAGTTCTTC. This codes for CASSESTGGRGEQFF.

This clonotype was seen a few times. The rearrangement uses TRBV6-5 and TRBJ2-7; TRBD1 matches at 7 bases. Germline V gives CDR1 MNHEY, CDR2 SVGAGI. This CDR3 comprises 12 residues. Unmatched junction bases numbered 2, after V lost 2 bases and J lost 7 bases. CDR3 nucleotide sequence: TGTGCCAGCAGTTACCACAGGGGTGAGCAGTACGTC. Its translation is CASSYHRGEQYV.

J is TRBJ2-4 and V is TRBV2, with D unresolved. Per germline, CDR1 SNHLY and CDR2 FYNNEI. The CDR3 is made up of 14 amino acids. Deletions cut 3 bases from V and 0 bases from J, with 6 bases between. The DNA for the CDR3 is TGTGCCAGCAGTGACCCTTTAGCCAAAAACATTCAGTACTTC. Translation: CASSDPLAKNIQYF.

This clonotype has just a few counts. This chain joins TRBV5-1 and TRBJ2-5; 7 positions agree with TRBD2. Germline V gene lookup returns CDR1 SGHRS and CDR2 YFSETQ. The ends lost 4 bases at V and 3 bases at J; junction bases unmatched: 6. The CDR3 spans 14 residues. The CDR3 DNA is TGCGCCAGCAGCCCCCTTGCGGGGGAAGAGACCCAGTACTTC. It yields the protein CASSPLAGEETQYF.

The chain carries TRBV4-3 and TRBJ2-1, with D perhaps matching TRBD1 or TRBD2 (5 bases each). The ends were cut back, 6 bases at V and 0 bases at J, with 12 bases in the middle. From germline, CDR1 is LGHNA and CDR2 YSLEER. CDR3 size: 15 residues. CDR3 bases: TGCGCCAGCAGTAACAAGGGGAGCTCCTACAATGAGCAGTTCTTC. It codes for CASSNKGSSYNEQFF.

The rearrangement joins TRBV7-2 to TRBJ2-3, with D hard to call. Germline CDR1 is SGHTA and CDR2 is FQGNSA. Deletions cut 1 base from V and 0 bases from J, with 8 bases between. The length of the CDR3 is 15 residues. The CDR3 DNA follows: TGTGCCAGCAGCTTAGACCCCCTCAGCACAGATACGCAGTATTTT. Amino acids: CASSLDPLSTDTQYF.

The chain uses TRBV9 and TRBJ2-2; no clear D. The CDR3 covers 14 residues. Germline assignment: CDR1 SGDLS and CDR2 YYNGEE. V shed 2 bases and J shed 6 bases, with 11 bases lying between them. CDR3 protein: CASSVIWGSGELFF. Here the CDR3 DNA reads TGTGCCAGCAGCGTTATCTGGGGTTCCGGGGAGCTGTTTTTT.

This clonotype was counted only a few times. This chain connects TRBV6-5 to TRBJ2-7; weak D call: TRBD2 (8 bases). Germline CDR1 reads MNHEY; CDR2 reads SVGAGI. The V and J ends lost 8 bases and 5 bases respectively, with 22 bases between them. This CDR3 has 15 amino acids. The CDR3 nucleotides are TGTGCCAGCCACGCGGGGGGACAGTTTCCTAACGAGCAGTACGTC. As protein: CASHAGGQFPNEQYV.

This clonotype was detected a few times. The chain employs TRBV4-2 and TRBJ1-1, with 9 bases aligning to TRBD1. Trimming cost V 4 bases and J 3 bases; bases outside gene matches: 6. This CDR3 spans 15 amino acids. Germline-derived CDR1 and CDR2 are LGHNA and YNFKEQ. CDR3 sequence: CASSPGTGRHTEAFF. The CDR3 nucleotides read TGTGCCAGCAGCCCCGGGACAGGGCGGCACACTGAAGCTTTCTTT.